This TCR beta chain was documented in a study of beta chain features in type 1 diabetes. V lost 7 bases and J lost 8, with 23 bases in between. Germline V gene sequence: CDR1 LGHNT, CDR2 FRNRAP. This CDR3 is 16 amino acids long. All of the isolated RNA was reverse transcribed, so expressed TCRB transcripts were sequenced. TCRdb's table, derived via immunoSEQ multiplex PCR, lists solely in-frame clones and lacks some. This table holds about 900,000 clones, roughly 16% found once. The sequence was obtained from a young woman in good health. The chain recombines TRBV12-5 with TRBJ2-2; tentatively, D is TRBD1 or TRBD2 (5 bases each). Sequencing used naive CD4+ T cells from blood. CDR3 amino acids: CASAEGLTQGAGELFF. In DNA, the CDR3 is TGTGCTAGTGCCGAGGGCCTCACTCAGGGAGCGGGGGAGCTGTTTTTT.